These 15 T cell receptor beta chains were sequenced from one sample in a study of neurological immune-mediated disorders. Sample time point: longitudinal time-point 3. TCRdb re-called the 5' RACE reads through MiXCR, storing one row per CDR3 protein. The profile shows some 55,000 distinct CDR3 sequences, roughly 8% of them singletons. Source material: PBMCs. All receptors derive from a woman in her 40s in good health.

This clonotype was recorded many times. The chain joins TRBV6-6 to TRBJ2-3; TRBD2 matches 9 bases. This CDR3 comprises 14 residues. Looked up from germline, CDR1 is MNHNY and CDR2 is SVGAGI (reference sequence). Trimming took 9 bases from V and 0 from J; bases not matched to a gene: 4. Here the CDR3 DNA reads TGTGCCAGTGCGCGGGAGGGCAGCACAGATACGCAGTATTTT. The encoded protein is CASAREGSTDTQYF.

This clonotype occurred many times. CDR3 DNA sequence: TGTGCCAGCAGCTTAACAAAGAGCCTCCCTAGCACAGATACGCAGTATTTT. Amino acids: CASSLTKSLPSTDTQYF. The chain joins TRBV7-3 to TRBJ2-3; D gene uncertain. Germline V CDR1 and CDR2: SGHTA, FQGTGA. This CDR3 has 17 residues. Trimming stripped 0 bases from V and 0 bases from J, with 13 bases between.

This clonotype was counted ten times or more. The gene calls are TRBV3-1 and TRBJ2-5; D gene uncertain. In germline, CDR1 is LGHDT, CDR2 YNNKEL (reference sequence). This CDR3 is built from 13 residues. V dropped 4 bases and J dropped 7 bases, with 13 bases sitting between them. CDR3 sequence reads: CASSPRTPGTQYF. The CDR3 coding sequence is TGTGCCAGCAGCCCTCGGACGCCGGGGACCCAGTACTTC.

The J gene is TRBJ1-5, the V gene TRBV5-6; no reliable D call. Trimming stripped 1 base from V and 2 bases from J, with 13 bases between. The CDR3 is made up of 16 amino acids. Germline V gene lookup returns CDR1 SGHDT and CDR2 YYEEEE. The CDR3: CASSLSGLSGNQPQHF. As DNA, the CDR3 is TGTGCCAGCAGCTTGTCGGGTCTCTCGGGCAATCAGCCCCAGCATTTT.

The sample holds many counts of this clonotype. CDR3: CASSSRLAGGPLADTQYF. CDR3 sequence (DNA): TGTGCCAGCAGCTCCCGACTAGCGGGGGGGCCCCTAGCAGATACGCAGTATTTT. The V gene is TRBV7-2, the J gene TRBJ2-3, with 14 nucleotides matching TRBD2. Trimming took 4 bases from V and 4 from J; bases not matched to a gene: 10. CDR1 is SGHTA and CDR2 is FQGNSA in the germline V gene. The CDR3 is 18 residues long.

This clonotype was counted ten times or more. This rearrangement joins TRBV9 to TRBJ1-6, with TRBD1 matching 9 bases. The germline gives CDR1 SGDLS, CDR2 YYNGEE. The length of the CDR3 is 17 residues. Trimming at V came to 0 bases and at J to 2 bases, leaving 3 bases not matched to a gene. DNA for the CDR3: TGTGCCAGCAGCGTAGGGGACAGGGCCACCTATAATTCACCCCTCCACTTT. Residues: CASSVGDRATYNSPLHF.

This clonotype was observed at least ten times. The V and J genes are TRBV24-1 and TRBJ1-2; D gene unclear. V shed 4 bases and J shed 3 bases, with 5 bases lying between them. This CDR3 region has 12 residues. The germline V gene has CDR1 KGHDR and CDR2 SFDVKD. CDR3 region: CATSEGDYGYTF. In nucleotides, the CDR3 is TGTGCCACCAGTGAGGGAGACTATGGCTACACCTTC.

This clonotype was observed many times. The chain's CDR3 is CASSSGRIDTQYF. CDR3 bases: TGTGCCAGCAGCTCCGGGCGTATAGATACGCAGTATTTT. This chain links TRBV7-2 with TRBJ2-3; D call uncertain. V shed 4 bases and J shed 5 bases, with 10 bases lying between them. Germline V lookup: CDR1 SGHTA, CDR2 FQGNSA. The CDR3 length is 13 residues.

This clonotype came up many times. This chain connects TRBV6-5 to TRBJ2-7; the D is unclear. The germline V gene has CDR1 MNHEY and CDR2 SVGAGI. The CDR3 totals 13 residues. Trimming took off 2 bases at V and 6 bases at J, with 11 bases between the two ends. The CDR3 is CASSYKLLGEQYF. CDR3 nucleotides: TGTGCCAGCAGTTACAAGTTATTGGGCGAGCAGTACTTC.

Ten or more counts support this clonotype. The V call is TRBV6-5, the J call TRBJ1-2; the match to TRBD1 covers 7 bases. The CDR3 is made up of 13 amino acids. V lost 9 bases to trimming and J lost 2 bases; unmatched junction nucleotides: 6. Per germline, CDR1 MNHEY and CDR2 SVGAGI. The CDR3 here is CASGRQGNYGYTF. The CDR3, as DNA: TGTGCCAGTGGGAGACAGGGCAACTATGGCTACACCTTC.

This clonotype was seen at least ten times. The chain joins TRBV20-1 to TRBJ1-5; D uncertain. CDR3 size: 12 residues. The germline V and J ends were trimmed by 2 bases and 7 bases, with 9 bases remaining between them. Germline assignment: CDR1 DFQATT and CDR2 SNEGSKA (reference sequence). As DNA, the CDR3 is TGCAGTGCTAGACGGACCGGACAGCCCCAGCATTTT. Translation gives CSARRTGQPQHF.

This clonotype came up many times. The chain employs TRBV7-2 and TRBJ2-1, with 8 bases lining up with TRBD2. CDR1 SGHTA and CDR2 FQGNSA come from the germline V gene. The V segment lost 2 bases and the J segment 7 bases; nucleotides outside the gene matches: 7. This CDR3 contains 15 residues. The CDR3 region is CASSLFGLAVNEQFF. Written as DNA, the CDR3 is TGTGCCAGCAGCTTATTCGGACTAGCAGTGAATGAGCAGTTCTTC.

This clonotype was observed at least ten times. The rearrangement uses TRBV20-1 and TRBJ2-7; D perhaps matches TRBD2 (5 bases). V lost 0 bases and J lost 4, with 13 bases in between. This CDR3 is built from 14 residues. From germline, CDR1 is DFQATT and CDR2 SNEGSKA (reference sequence). The CDR3 loop reads CSARDRSGWYEQYF. The CDR3 DNA follows: TGCAGTGCTAGAGATAGGAGCGGTTGGTACGAGCAGTACTTC.

This clonotype showed up many times. The chain is built from TRBV12-3 or TRBV12-4 and TRBJ1-5, with D perhaps matching TRBD1 (5 bases). Deletions cut 4 bases from V and 2 bases from J, with 6 bases between. The CDR3 length is 13 residues. The CDR3 region has the DNA TGTGCCAGCAGTTCCAGGGGCAATCAGCCCCAGCATTTT. Its translation: CASSSRGNQPQHF.

This clonotype was seen ten or more times. V and J are TRBV7-2 and TRBJ2-2, with D perhaps matching TRBD2 (5 bases). The CDR3 totals 14 residues. Germline V gives CDR1 SGHTA, CDR2 FQGNSA. Trimming took off 6 bases at V and 3 bases at J, with 11 bases between the two ends. CDR3 region: CASSLLVHTGELFF. The CDR3 nucleotides read TGTGCCAGCAGTTTACTAGTGCACACCGGGGAGCTGTTTTTT. The full variable domain, its missing parts supplied by reference TRBV7-2 and TRBJ2-2, is GAGVSQSPSNKVTEKGKDVELRCDPISGHTALYWYRQSLGQGLEFLIYFQGNSAPDKSGLPSDRFSAERTGGSVSTLTIQRTQQEDSAVYLCASSLLVHTGELFFGEGSRLTVL.